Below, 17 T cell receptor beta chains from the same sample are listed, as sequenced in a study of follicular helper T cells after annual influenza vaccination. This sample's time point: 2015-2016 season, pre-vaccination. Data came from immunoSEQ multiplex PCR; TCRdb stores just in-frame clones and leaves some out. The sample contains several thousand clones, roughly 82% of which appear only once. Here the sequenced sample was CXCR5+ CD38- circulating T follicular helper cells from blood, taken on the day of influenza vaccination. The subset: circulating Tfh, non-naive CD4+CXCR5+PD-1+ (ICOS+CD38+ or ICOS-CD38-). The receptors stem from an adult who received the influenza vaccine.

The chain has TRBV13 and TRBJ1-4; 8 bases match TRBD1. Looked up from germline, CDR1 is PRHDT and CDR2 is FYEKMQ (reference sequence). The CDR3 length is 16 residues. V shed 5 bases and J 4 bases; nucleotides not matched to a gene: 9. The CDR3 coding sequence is TGTGCCAGCAGCCCGGGGCAGGGGGCAGGTAATGAAAAACTGTTTTTT. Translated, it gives CASSPGQGAGNEKLFF.

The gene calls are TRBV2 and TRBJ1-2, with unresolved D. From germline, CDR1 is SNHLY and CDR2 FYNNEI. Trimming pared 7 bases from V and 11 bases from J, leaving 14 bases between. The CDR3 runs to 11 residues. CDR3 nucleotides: TGTGCCAGCACCCAACTTTCGTTTTACACCTTC. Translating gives CASTQLSFYTF. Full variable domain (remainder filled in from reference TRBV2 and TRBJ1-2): EPEVTQTPSHQVTQMGQEVILRCVPISNHLYFYWYRQILGQKVEFLVSFYNNEISEKSEIFDDQFSVERPDGSNFTLKIRSTKLEDSAMYFCASTQLSFYTFGSGTRLTVV.

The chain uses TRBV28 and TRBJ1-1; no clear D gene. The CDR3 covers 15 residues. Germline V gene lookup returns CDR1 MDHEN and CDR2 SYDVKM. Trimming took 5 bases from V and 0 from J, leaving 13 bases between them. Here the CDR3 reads CASSPPVRVNTEAFF. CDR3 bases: TGTGCCAGCAGTCCCCCCGTGCGGGTGAACACTGAAGCTTTCTTT.

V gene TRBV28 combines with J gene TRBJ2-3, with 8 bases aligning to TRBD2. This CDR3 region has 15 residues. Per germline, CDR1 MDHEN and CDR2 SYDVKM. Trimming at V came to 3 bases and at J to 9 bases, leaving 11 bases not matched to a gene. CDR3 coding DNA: TGTGCCAGCAGTTTTATGTCCAGCGGGAGCCTCACGCAGTATTTT. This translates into CASSFMSSGSLTQYF.

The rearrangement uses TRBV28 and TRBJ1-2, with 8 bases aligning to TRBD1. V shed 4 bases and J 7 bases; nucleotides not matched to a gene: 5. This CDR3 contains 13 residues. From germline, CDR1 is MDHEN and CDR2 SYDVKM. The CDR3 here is CASSSQGALGYTF. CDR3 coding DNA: TGTGCCAGCAGTTCCCAGGGGGCGCTTGGCTACACCTTC.

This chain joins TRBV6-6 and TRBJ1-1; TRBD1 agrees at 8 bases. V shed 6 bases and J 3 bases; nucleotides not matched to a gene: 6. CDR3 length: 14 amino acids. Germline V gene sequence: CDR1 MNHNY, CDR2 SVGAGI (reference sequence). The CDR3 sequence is CASSPDRGDTEAFF. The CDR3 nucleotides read TGTGCCAGCAGCCCCGACAGGGGTGACACTGAAGCTTTCTTT.

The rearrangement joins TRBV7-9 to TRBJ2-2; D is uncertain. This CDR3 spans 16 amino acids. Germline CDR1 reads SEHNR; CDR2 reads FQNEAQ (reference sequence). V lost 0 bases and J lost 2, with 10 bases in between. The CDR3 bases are TGTGCCAGCAGCTTAGCGGCAGACCGAAACACCGGGGAGCTGTTTTTT. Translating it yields CASSLAADRNTGELFF.

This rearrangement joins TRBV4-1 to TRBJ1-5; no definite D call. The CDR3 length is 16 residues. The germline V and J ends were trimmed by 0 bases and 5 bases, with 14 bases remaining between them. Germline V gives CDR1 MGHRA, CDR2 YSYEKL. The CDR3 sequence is CASSQDIGKPDQPQHF. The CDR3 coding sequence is TGCGCCAGCAGCCAAGATATTGGGAAACCGGATCAGCCCCAGCATTTT.

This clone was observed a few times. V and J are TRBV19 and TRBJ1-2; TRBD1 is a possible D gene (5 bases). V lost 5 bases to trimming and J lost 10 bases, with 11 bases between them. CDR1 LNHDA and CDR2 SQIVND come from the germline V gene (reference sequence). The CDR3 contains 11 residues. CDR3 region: CASSRDRTYTF. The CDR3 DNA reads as TGTGCCAGTAGTCGTGACAGAACCTACACCTTC.

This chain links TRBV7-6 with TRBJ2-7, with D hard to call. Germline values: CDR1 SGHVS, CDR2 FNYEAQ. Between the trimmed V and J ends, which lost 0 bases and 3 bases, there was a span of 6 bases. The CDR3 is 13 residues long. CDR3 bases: TGTGCCAGCAGCTTAGCGGCAGGCTACGAGCAGTACTTC. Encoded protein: CASSLAAGYEQYF.

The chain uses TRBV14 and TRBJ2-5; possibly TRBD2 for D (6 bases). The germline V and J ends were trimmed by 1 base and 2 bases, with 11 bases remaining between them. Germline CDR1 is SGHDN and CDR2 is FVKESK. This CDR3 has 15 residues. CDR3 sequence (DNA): TGTGCCAGCAGCCAAGTGGCGGGACGACAAGAGACCCAGTACTTC. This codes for CASSQVAGRQETQYF.

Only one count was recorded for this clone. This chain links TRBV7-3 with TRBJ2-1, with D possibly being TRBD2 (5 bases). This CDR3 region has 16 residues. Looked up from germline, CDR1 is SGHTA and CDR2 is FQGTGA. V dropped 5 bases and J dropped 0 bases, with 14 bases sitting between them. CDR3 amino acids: CASSPTGRVSYNEQFF. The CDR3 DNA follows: TGTGCCAGCAGCCCCACGGGAAGGGTCTCCTACAATGAGCAGTTCTTC. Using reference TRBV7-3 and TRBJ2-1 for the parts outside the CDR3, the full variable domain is GAGVSQTPSNKVTEKGKYVELRCDPISGHTALYWYRQSLGQGPEFLIYFQGTGAADDSGLPNDRFFAVRPEGSVSTLKIQRTERGDSAVYLCASSPTGRVSYNEQFFGPGTRLTVL.

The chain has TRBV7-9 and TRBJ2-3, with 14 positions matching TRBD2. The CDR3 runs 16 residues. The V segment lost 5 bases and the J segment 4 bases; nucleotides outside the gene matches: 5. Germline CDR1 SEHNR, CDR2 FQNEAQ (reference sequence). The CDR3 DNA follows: TGTGCCAGCAGCGAGACTAGCGGGAGGGCCGCAGATACGCAGTATTTT. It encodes CASSETSGRAADTQYF.

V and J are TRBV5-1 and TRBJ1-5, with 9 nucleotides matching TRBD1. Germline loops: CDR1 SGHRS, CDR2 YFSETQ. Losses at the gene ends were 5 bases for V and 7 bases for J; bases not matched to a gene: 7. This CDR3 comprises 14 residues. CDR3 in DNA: TGCGCCAGCAGTTCCGGGACAGGGAAACAGCCCCAGCATTTT. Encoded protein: CASSSGTGKQPQHF. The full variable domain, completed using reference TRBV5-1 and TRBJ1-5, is KAGVTQTPRYLIKTRGQQVTLSCSPISGHRSVSWYQQTPGQGLQFLFEYFSETQRNKGNFPGRFSGRQFSNSRSEMNVSTLELGDSALYLCASSSGTGKQPQHFGDGTRLSIL.

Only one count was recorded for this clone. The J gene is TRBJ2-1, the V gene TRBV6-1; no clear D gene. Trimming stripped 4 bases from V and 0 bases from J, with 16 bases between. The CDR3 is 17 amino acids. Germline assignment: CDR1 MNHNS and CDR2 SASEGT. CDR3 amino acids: CASSAFPHQGSYNEQFF. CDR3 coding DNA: TGTGCCAGCAGTGCGTTCCCTCATCAAGGCTCCTACAATGAGCAGTTCTTC.

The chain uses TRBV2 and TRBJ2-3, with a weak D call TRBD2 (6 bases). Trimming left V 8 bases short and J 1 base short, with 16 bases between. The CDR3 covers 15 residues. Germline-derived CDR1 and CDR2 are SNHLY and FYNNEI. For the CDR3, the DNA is TGTGCCAGCTCCGTGACTAGTACGGGCACAGATACGCAGTATTTT. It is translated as CASSVTSTGTDTQYF.

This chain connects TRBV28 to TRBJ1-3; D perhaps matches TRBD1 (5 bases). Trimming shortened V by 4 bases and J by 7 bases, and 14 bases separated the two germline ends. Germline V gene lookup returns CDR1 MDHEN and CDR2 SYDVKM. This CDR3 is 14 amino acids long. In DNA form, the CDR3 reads TGTGCCAGCAGTTCTAAGGGGCGAGGGAACACCATATATTTT. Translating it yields CASSSKGRGNTIYF.